The clone carrying this T cell receptor beta chain was counted ten times or more. Its target is unknown. The junction differs from germline at one of its ends, possibly a read error. The CDR3 is made up of 16 amino acids. CDR1 SSHAT and CDR2 FNYEAQ come from the germline V gene (reference sequence). Unique molecular identifiers tagged individual cDNA molecules. TCRdb reprocessed the 5' RACE reads with MiXCR, giving one entry per CDR3 protein. The sample gives 50,000 or so distinct CDR3 sequences, 8% of which show up once; about 9% is in the top ten. This record comes from a study of early T cells in non-severe SARS-CoV-2 infection. The overall study: Unsorted whole blood bulk RNA was sequenced, with unpaired chains.

Overall study findings and caveats: Anti-spike CD8 responses were favored by VDJdb matching, which missed private and CD4 specificities.

Sequenced: whole blood. The chain has TRBV7-7 and TRBJ1-5; D gene ambiguous. The TCR sequence derives from an adult who was a healthcare worker with PCR-confirmed SARS-CoV-2 infection or an uninfected control (not recorded which). CDR3 nucleotide sequence: TGTGCTAGCAGCCCCCTACGGGATCATGGCCGGCAGCCCCAGCATTTT. Translation gives CASSPLRDHGRQPQHF.